This T cell receptor (beta chain) was obtained from a study of T-cell reconstitution after alpha-beta-depleted transplantation in children. With 4 bases clipped from V and 3 bases from J, the junction kept 13 bases outside the gene matches. The germline gives CDR1 KGHDR, CDR2 SFDVKD. The CDR3 loop spans 19 amino acids. TCRbeta library construction was performed incorporating unique molecular identifiers. TCRdb redid the calling of the PCR reads with MiXCR, one entry per CDR3 protein. Here the sample spans fewer than 90,000 distinct CDR3 sequences, around 7.9% being singletons. This clonotype was seen repeatedly, ten times or more.

The specimen was PBMCs from the stem cell graft donor, collected from the stem cell graft. This sequence joins TRBV24-1 and TRBJ2-3; 12 nucleotides line up with TRBD2. The receptor was isolated from a human donor who donated a stem cell graft to a child with acute lymphoblastic leukemia. CDR3 loop: CATSDPGLAGGPGTDTQYF. The CDR3 coding sequence is TGTGCCACCAGTGACCCCGGGCTAGCGGGAGGGCCGGGAACAGATACGCAGTATTTT.